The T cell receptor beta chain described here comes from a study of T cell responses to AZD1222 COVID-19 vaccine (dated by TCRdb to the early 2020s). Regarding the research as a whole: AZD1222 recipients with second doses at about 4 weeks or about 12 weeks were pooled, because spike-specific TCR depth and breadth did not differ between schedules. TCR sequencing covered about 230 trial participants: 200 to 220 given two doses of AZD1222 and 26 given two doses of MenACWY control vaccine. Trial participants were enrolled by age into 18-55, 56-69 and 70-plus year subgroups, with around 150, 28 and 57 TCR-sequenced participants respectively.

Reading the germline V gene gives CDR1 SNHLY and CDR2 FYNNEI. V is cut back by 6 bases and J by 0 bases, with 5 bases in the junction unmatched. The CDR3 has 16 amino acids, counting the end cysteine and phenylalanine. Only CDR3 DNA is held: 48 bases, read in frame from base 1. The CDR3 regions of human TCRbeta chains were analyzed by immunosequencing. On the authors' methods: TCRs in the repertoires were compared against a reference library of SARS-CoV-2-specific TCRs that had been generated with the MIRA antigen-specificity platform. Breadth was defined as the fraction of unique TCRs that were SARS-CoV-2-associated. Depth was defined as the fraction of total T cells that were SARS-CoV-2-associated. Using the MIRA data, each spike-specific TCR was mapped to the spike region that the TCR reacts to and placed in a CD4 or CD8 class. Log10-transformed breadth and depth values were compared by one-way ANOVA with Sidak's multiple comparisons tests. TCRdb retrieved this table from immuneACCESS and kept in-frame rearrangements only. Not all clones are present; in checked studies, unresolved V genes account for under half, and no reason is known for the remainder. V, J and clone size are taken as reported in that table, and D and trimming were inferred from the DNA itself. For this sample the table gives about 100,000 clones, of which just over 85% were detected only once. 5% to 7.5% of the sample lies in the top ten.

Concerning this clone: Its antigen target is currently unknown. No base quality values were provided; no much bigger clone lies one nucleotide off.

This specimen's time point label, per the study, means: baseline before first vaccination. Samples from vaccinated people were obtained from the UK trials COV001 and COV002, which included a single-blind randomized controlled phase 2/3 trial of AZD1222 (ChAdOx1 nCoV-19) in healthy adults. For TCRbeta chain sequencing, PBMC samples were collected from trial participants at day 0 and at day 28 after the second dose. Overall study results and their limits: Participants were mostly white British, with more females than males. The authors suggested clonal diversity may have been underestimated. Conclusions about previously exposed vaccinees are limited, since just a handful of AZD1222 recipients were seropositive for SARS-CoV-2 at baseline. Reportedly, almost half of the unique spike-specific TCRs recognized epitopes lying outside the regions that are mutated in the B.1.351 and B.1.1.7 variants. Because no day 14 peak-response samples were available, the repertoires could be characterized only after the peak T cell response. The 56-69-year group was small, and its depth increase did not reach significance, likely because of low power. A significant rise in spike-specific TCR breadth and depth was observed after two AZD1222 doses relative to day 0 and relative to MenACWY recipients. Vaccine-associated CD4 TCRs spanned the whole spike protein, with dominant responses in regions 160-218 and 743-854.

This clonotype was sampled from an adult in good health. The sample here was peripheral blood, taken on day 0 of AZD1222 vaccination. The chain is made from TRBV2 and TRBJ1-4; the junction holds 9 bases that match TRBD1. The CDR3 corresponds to CASRLRQGATNEKLFF. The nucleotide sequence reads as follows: TGTGCCAGCAGACTTAGACAGGGGGCAACTAATGAAAAACTGTTTTTT.